These 2 T cell receptor beta chains were all obtained from the same sample, sequenced in a study of blood T cell repertoires in COVID-19. TCRdb keeps only in-frame clones here, not all; method: immunoSEQ multiplex PCR. The top ten hold 1% of the sample, which has about 310,000 clones, around 86% seen once. Source material: peripheral blood. The source of these receptors is a man aged 50-59 years with active or convalescent COVID-19.

The chain uses TRBV12-3 or TRBV12-4 and TRBJ2-1; no reliable D call. Trimming stripped 6 bases from V and 0 bases from J, with 6 bases between. This CDR3 has 13 amino acids. CDR3 coding DNA: TGTGCCAGCAGCCTCAGCTCCTACAATGAGCAGTTCTTC. This codes for CASSLSSYNEQFF.

The gene calls are TRBV30 and TRBJ1-5; D is ambiguous. CDR3 size: 14 residues. V shed 5 bases and J shed 0 bases, with 11 bases lying between them. CDR1 GTSNPN and CDR2 SVGIG come from the germline V gene (reference sequence). The DNA for the CDR3 is TGTGCCTGGGGTACAGCTTATAGCAATCAGCCCCAGCATTTT. Its protein product is CAWGTAYSNQPQHF.